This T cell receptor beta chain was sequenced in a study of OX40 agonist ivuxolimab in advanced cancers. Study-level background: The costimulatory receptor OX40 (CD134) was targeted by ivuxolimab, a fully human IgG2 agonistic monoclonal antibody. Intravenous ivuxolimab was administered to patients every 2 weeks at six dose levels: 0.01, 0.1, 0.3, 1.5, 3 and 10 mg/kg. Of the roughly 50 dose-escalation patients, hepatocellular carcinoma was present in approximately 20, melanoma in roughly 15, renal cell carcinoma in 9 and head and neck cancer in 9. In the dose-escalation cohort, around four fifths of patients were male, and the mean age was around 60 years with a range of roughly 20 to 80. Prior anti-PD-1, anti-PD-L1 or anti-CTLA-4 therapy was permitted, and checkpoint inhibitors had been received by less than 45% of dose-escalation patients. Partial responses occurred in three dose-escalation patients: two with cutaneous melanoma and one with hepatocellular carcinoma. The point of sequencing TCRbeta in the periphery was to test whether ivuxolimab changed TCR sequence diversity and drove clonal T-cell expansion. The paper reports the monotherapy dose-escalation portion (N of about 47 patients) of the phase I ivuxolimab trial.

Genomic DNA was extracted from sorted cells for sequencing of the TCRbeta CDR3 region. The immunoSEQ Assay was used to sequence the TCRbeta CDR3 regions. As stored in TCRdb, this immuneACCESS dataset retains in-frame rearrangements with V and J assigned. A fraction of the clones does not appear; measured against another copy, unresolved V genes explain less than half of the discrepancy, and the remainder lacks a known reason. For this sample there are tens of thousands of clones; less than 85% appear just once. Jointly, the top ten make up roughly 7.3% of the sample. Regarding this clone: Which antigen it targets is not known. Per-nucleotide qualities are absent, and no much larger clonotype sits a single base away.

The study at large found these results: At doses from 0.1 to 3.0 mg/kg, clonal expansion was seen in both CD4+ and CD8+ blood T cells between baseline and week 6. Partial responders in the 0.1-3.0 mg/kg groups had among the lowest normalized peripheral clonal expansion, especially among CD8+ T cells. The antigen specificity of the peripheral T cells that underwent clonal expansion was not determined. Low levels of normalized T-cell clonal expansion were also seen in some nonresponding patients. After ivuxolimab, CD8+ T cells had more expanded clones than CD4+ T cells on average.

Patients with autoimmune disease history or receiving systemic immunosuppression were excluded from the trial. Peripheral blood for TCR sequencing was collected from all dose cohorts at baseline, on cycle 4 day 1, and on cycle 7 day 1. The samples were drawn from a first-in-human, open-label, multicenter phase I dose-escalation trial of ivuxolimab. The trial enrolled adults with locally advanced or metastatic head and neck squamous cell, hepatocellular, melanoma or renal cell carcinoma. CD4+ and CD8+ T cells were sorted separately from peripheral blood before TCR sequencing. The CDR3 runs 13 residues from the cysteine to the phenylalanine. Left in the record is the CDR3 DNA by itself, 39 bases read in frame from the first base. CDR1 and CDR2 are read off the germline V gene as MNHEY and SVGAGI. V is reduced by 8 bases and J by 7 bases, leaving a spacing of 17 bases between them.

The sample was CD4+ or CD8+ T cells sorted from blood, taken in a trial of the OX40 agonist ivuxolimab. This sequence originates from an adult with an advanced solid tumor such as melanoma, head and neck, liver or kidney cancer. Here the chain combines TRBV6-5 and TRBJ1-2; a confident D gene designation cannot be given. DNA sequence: TGTGCCAGCCGAATTATTGAAAAGGGTGGCTACACCTTC. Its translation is CASRIIEKGGYTF.